This TCR beta chain was sequenced in a study of cytomegalovirus exposure and HLA in healthy donors. The PCR ran on 60 Vbeta and 13 Jbeta primers. Sequenced by immunoSEQ multiplex PCR; TCRdb stores in-frame clones only, minus some. The repertoire holds roughly 160,000 clones, with 85% as singletons. V was cut by 3 bases and J by 2 bases, with 8 bases left in between. The CDR3 sequence is 13 residues long. Germline V gene sequence: CDR1 SGHAT, CDR2 FQNNGV. The rearrangement joins TRBV11-2 to TRBJ2-7; D is possibly TRBD2 (6 bases). The receptor's source is a boy aged 2 to 9 in good health and CMV-seronegative. Source material: PBMCs. CDR3: CASSLGLPYEQYF. CDR3 nucleotides: TGTGCCAGCAGCTTGGGACTTCCCTACGAGCAGTACTTC.